These T cell receptor beta chains were read from a single sample in a study of blood T cell repertoires in COVID-19. Clones were sequenced by immunoSEQ multiplex PCR, and TCRdb holds only the in-frame ones, with some missing. The profile covers approximately 130,000 clones, with around 86% appearing a single time and approximately 9.1% taken by the ten largest. The sample taken for sequencing was peripheral blood. These receptors were obtained from a woman aged 60-75 years with active or convalescent COVID-19. The CDR3 runs from the conserved cysteine through the conserved F or W. Expanded clones get a size class; other rows say once, few or many, or leave the size out.

J gene: TRBJ2-2; clone size: .; V gene: TRBV5-1; CDR3 protein: CASSLEGARTGELFF
J gene: TRBJ1-5; clone size: .; V gene: TRBV6-1; CDR3 protein: CASSEGGLSNQPQHF
J gene: TRBJ2-1; clone size: .; V gene: TRBV5-6; CDR3 protein: CASSLTGDYNEQFF
J gene: TRBJ2-1; clone size: .; V gene: TRBV24-1; CDR3 protein: CATSDVGLQMGDEQFF
J gene: TRBJ2-4; clone size: .; V gene: TRBV28; CDR3 protein: CASSVSRVRAAKNIQYF
J gene: TRBJ2-1; clone size: few; V gene: TRBV27; CDR3 protein: CASSLTAGGGEQFF
J gene: TRBJ2-3; clone size: .; V gene: TRBV28; CDR3 protein: CASSLRGPDTQYF
J gene: TRBJ2-1; clone size: .; V gene: TRBV5-1; CDR3 protein: CASSVNGGAYNEQFF
J gene: TRBJ1-1; clone size: once; V gene: TRBV7-8; CDR3 protein: CASSLWGQGNTEAFF
J gene: TRBJ1-1; clone size: few; V gene: TRBV5-6; CDR3 protein: CASSFLGTEILNTEAFF
J gene: TRBJ2-7; clone size: .; V gene: TRBV12-5; CDR3 protein: CASGLSSRGRIYEQYF
J gene: TRBJ2-1; clone size: .; V gene: TRBV7-9; CDR3 protein: CASSHMGQRGANEQFF
J gene: TRBJ1-3; clone size: .; V gene: TRBV6-6; CDR3 protein: CASSSGTGSGNTIYF
J gene: TRBJ2-5; clone size: .; V gene: TRBV9; CDR3 protein: CASSAGPRGGQETQYF
J gene: TRBJ1-1; clone size: few; V gene: TRBV2; CDR3 protein: CASSASGGPTNTEAFF
J gene: TRBJ1-1; clone size: .; V gene: TRBV27; CDR3 protein: CASTRWGVTDTEAFF
J gene: TRBJ2-7; clone size: .; V gene: TRBV28; CDR3 protein: CASSTPGTGYEQYF
J gene: TRBJ1-5; clone size: .; V gene: TRBV6-2/TRBV6-3; CDR3 protein: CASSSSLFRGDQPQHF
J gene: TRBJ2-5; clone size: few; V gene: TRBV11-2; CDR3 protein: CASSLDGAIQETQYF
J gene: TRBJ2-7; clone size: .; V gene: TRBV9; CDR3 protein: CASSVGGLAYEQYF
J gene: TRBJ1-1; clone size: .; V gene: TRBV18; CDR3 protein: CASSRQGAFMGTEAFF
J gene: TRBJ2-7; clone size: .; V gene: TRBV25-1; CDR3 protein: CASSERVREGYEQYF
J gene: TRBJ1-6; clone size: .; V gene: TRBV13; CDR3 protein: CASSTRTYNSPLHF
J gene: TRBJ2-7; clone size: .; V gene: TRBV7-8; CDR3 protein: CASSLDRSSYEQYF
J gene: TRBJ1-2; clone size: once; V gene: TRBV29-1; CDR3 protein: CSAGQETYGYTF
J gene: TRBJ2-3; clone size: .; V gene: TRBV28; CDR3 protein: CASSLWGGGGTDTQYF
J gene: TRBJ2-1; clone size: once; V gene: TRBV11-2; CDR3 protein: CASSSGLSYNEQFF
J gene: TRBJ1-1; clone size: .; V gene: TRBV21-1; CDR3 protein: CASSKVAFAGWNTEAFF
J gene: TRBJ2-3; clone size: .; V gene: TRBV5-1; CDR3 protein: CASSRAGFTDTQYF
J gene: TRBJ2-1; clone size: .; V gene: TRBV5-1; CDR3 protein: CASSLVGTGMYNEQFF
J gene: TRBJ1-5; clone size: few; V gene: TRBV6-5; CDR3 protein: CASRTGFYQPQHF
J gene: TRBJ1-5; clone size: .; V gene: TRBV23-1; CDR3 protein: CASDGPPDDGNQPQHF
J gene: TRBJ2-3; clone size: .; V gene: TRBV9; CDR3 protein: CASSVGLVTDTQYF
J gene: TRBJ2-1; clone size: .; V gene: TRBV10-1; CDR3 protein: CASISGLRNNEQFF
J gene: TRBJ2-2; clone size: .; V gene: TRBV6-5; CDR3 protein: CASTRTSGVPGELFF
J gene: TRBJ2-7; clone size: .; V gene: TRBV20-1; CDR3 protein: CSASTTGYYEQYF
J gene: TRBJ1-2; clone size: few; V gene: TRBV7-8; CDR3 protein: CASSPNVRYGYTF
J gene: TRBJ1-1; clone size: few; V gene: TRBV2; CDR3 protein: CASNRDNTEAFF
J gene: TRBJ2-7; clone size: .; V gene: TRBV2; CDR3 protein: CASLQSSYEQYF
J gene: TRBJ1-1; clone size: .; V gene: TRBV15; CDR3 protein: CATSRDHSKAFF
J gene: TRBJ2-2; clone size: .; V gene: TRBV28; CDR3 protein: CASSLEGQGNTGELFF
J gene: TRBJ1-1; clone size: .; V gene: TRBV11-2; CDR3 protein: CASSSNRGRRQAFF
J gene: TRBJ1-4; clone size: .; V gene: TRBV5-1; CDR3 protein: CASSMDANNEKLFF
J gene: TRBJ2-3; clone size: few; V gene: TRBV9; CDR3 protein: CASSVDWGGTDTQYF
J gene: TRBJ1-3; clone size: .; V gene: TRBV6-5; CDR3 protein: CASSALAAGNTIYF
J gene: TRBJ2-1; clone size: .; V gene: TRBV24-1; CDR3 protein: CATSRLGGAAINEQFF
J gene: TRBJ1-1; clone size: .; V gene: TRBV27; CDR3 protein: CASSPQGMEAFF
J gene: TRBJ1-2; clone size: .; V gene: TRBV28; CDR3 protein: CASSMTGGYGYTF
J gene: TRBJ1-1; clone size: .; V gene: TRBV30; CDR3 protein: CAWGTGTDTEAFF
J gene: TRBJ2-1; clone size: .; V gene: TRBV4-2; CDR3 protein: CASSQDPAGGLGEQFF
J gene: TRBJ2-5; clone size: .; V gene: TRBV4-3; CDR3 protein: CASSQLASQETQYF
J gene: TRBJ1-5; clone size: .; V gene: TRBV28; CDR3 protein: CASSSHRGGNQPQHF
J gene: TRBJ1-1; clone size: .; V gene: TRBV3-1/TRBV3-2; CDR3 protein: CASSQVPDRTNTEAFF
J gene: TRBJ1-2; clone size: .; V gene: TRBV24-1; CDR3 protein: CATTSGGVYGYTF
J gene: TRBJ2-5; clone size: .; V gene: TRBV6-1; CDR3 protein: CASSESLLAGGKTQYF
J gene: TRBJ2-1; clone size: .; V gene: TRBV4-1; CDR3 protein: CASSQLAGGPYNEQFF
J gene: TRBJ2-3; clone size: .; V gene: TRBV7-2; CDR3 protein: CASSSGGTDTQYF